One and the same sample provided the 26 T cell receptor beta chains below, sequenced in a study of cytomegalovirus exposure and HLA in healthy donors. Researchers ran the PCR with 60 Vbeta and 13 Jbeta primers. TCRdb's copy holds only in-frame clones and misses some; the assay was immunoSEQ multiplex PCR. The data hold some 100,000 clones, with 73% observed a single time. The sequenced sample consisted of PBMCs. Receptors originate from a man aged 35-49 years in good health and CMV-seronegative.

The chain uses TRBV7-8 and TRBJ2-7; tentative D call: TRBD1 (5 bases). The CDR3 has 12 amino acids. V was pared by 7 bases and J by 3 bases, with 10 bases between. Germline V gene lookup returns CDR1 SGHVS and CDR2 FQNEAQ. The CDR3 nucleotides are TGTGCCAGCACCCTCGACAGCTACGAGCAGTACTTC. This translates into CASTLDSYEQYF.

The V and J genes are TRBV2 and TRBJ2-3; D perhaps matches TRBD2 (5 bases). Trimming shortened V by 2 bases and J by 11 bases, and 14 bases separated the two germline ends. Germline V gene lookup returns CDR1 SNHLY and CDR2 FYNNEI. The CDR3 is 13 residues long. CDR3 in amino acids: CASSEKMDCRQYF. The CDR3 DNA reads TGTGCCAGCAGTGAAAAGATGGACTGTAGGCAGTATTTT.

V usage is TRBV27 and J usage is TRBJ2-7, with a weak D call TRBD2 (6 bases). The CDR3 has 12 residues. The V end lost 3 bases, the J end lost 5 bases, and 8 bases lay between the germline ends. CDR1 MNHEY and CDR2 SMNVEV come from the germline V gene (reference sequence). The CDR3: CASSLSGDEQYF. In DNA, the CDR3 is TGTGCCAGCAGTTTGTCGGGGGACGAGCAGTACTTC.

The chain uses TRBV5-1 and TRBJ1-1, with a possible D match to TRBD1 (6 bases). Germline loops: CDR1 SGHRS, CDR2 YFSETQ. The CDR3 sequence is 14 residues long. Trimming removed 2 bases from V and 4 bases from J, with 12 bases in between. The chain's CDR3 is CASSLQGEVTEAFF. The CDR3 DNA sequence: TGCGCCAGCAGCTTACAGGGTGAGGTCACTGAAGCTTTCTTT.

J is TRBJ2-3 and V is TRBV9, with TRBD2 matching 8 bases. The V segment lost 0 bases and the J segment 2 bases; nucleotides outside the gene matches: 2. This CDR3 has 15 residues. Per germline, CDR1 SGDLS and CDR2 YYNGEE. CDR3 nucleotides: TGTGCCAGCAGCGTAGTAGCGGGGTACACAGATACGCAGTATTTT. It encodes CASSVVAGYTDTQYF.

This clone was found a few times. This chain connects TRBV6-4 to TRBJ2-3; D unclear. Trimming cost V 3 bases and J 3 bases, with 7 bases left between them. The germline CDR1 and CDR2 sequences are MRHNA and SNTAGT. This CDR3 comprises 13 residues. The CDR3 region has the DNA TGTGCCAGCAGTGAGAAGGAGACAGATACGCAGTATTTT. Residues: CASSEKETDTQYF.

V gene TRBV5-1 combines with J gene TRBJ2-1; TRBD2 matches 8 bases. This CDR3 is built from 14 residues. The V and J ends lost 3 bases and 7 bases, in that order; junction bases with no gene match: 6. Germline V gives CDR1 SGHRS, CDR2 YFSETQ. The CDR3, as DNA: TGCGCCAGCAGCTCCGGGGGGGCCCCAAATGAGCAGTTCTTC. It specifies CASSSGGAPNEQFF. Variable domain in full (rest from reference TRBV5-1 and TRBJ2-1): KAGVTQTPRYLIKTRGQQVTLSCSPISGHRSVSWYQQTPGQGLQFLFEYFSETQRNKGNFPGRFSGRQFSNSRSEMNVSTLELGDSALYLCASSSGGAPNEQFFGPGTRLTVL.

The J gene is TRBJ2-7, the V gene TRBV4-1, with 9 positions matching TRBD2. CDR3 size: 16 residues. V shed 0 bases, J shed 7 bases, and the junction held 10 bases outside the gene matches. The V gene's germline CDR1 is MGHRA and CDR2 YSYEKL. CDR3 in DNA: TGCGCCAGCAGCCAAGAGACAGCGGGGGGCACTTGGGAGCAGTACTTC. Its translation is CASSQETAGGTWEQYF.

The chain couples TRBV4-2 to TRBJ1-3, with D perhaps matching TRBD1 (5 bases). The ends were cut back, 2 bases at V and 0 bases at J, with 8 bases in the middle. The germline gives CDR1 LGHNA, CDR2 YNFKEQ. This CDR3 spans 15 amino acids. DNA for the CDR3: TGTGCCAGCAGCCAACAACAGGTCTCTGGAAACACCATATATTTT. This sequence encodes CASSQQQVSGNTIYF.

The CDR3 region has the DNA TGTGCCAGCAGCCAGGGACAGGGATTTACTGAAGCTTTCTTT. Protein sequence: CASSQGQGFTEAFF. The rearrangement links TRBV9 to TRBJ1-1; TRBD1 aligns across 9 bases. The CDR3 covers 14 residues. From germline, CDR1 is SGDLS and CDR2 YYNGEE. V lost 4 bases to trimming and J lost 5 bases; unmatched junction nucleotides: 6. Full variable domain (outside the CDR3, taken from reference TRBV9 and TRBJ1-1): DSGVTQTPKHLITATGQRVTLRCSPRSGDLSVYWYQQSLDQGLQFLIQYYNGEERAKGNILERFSAQQFPDLHSELNLSSLELGDSALYFCASSQGQGFTEAFFGQGTRLTVV.

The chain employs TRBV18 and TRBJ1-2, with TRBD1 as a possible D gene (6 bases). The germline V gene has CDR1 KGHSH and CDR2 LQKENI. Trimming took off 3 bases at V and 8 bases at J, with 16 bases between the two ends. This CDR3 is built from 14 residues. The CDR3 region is CASSPNRASPGYTF. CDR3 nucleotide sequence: TGTGCCAGCTCACCTAACAGGGCGAGTCCCGGCTACACCTTC.

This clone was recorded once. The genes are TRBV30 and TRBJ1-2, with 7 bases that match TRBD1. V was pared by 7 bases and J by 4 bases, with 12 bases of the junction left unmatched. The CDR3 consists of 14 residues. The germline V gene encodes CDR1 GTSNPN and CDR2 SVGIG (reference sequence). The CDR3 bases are TGTGCCTTAGGACAGGCCCACGGAGGCTATGGCTACACCTTC. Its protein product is CALGQAHGGYGYTF.

The CDR3 coding sequence is TGTGCTGCCGGACAGGGGGCCGGATCCACTGAAGCTTTCTTT. This gives the protein CAAGQGAGSTEAFF. The gene calls are TRBV6-1 and TRBJ1-1; TRBD1 matches at 11 bases. Germline loops: CDR1 MNHNS, CDR2 SASEGT. The CDR3 is 14 residues long.

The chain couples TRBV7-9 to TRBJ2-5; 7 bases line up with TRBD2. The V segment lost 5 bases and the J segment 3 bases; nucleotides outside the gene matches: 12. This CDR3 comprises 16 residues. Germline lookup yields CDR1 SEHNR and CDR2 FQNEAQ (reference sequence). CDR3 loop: CASSTRLAENEETQYF. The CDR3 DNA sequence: TGTGCCAGCAGCACCCGACTAGCAGAGAATGAAGAGACCCAGTACTTC.

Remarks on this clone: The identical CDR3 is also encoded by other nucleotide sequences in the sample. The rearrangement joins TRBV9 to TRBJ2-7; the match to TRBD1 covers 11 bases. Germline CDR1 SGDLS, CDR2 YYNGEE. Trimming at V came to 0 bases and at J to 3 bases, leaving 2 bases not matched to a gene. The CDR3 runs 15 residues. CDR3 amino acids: CASSVGTGGGYEQYF. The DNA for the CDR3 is TGTGCCAGCAGCGTAGGGACAGGGGGCGGCTACGAGCAGTACTTC.

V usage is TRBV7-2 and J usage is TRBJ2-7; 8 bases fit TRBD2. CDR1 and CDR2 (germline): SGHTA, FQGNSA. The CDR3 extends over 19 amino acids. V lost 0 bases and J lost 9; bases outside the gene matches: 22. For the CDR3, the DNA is TGTGCCAGCAGCTTAGCTGTTGGCGGGGGGCGGGCGGTGGTATCTGTGCAGTACTTC. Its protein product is CASSLAVGGGRAVVSVQYF. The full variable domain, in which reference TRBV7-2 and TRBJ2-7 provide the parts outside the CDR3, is GAGVSQSPSNKVTEKGKDVELRCDPISGHTALYWYRQSLGQGLEFLIYFQGNSAPDKSGLPSDRFSAERTGGSVSTLTIQRTQQEDSAVYLCASSLAVGGGRAVVSVQYFGPGTRLTVT.

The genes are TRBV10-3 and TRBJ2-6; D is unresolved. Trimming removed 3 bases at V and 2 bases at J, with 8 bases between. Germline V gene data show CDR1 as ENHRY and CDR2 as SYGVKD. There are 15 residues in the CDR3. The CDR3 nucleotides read TGTGCCATCAGTGATGCGGTTACTGGGGCCAACGTCCTGACTTTC. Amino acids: CAISDAVTGANVLTF.

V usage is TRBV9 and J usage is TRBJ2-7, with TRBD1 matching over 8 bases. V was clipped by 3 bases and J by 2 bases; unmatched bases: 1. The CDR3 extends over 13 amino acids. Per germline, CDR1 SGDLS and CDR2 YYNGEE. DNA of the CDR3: TGTGCCAGCAGCGCGGACAGGGCCTACGAGCAGTACTTC. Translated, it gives CASSADRAYEQYF.

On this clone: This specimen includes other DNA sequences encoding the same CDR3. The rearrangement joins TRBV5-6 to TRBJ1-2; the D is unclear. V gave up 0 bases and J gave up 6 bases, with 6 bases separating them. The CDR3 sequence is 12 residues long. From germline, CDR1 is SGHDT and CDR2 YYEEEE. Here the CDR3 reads CASSLELHGYTF. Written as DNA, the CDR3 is TGTGCCAGCAGCTTGGAGCTACATGGCTACACCTTC.

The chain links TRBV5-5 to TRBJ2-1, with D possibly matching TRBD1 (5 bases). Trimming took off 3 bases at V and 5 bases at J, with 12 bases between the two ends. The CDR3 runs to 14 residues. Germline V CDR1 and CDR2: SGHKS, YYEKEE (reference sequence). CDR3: CASSSGFGHNEQFF. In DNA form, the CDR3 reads TGTGCCAGCAGCTCAGGGTTCGGCCACAATGAGCAGTTCTTC.

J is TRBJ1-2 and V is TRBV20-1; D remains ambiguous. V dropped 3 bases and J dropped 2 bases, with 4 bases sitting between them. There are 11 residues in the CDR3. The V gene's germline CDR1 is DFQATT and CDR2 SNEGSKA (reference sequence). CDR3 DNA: TGCAGTGCTAGCGTGAACTATGGCTACACCTTC. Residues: CSASVNYGYTF.

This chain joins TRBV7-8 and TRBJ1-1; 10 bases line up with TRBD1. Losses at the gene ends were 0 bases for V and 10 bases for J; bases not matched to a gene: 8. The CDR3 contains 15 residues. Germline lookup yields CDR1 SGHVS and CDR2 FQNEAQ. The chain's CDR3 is CASSLAGQGGGGAFF. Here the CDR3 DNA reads TGTGCCAGCAGCTTAGCTGGACAGGGGGGTGGTGGAGCTTTCTTT.

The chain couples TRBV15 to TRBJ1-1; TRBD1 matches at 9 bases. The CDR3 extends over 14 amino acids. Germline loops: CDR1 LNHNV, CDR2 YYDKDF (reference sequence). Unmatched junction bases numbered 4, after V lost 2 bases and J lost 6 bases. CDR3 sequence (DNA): TGTGCCACCAGCAGACGGGACAGGGAACCTGAAGCTTTCTTT. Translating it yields CATSRRDREPEAFF.

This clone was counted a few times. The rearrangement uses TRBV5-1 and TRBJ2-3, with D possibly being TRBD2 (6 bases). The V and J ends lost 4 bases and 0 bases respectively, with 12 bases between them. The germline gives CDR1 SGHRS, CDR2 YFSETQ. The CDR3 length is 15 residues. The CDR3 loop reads CASSQVAASTDTQYF. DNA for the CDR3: TGCGCCAGCAGCCAGGTAGCGGCCAGCACAGATACGCAGTATTTT.

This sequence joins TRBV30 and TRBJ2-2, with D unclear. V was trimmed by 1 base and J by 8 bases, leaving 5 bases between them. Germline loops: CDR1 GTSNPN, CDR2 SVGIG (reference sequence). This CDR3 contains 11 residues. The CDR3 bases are TGTGCCTGGAGTGAATTAGGGGAGCTGTTTTTT. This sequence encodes CAWSELGELFF.

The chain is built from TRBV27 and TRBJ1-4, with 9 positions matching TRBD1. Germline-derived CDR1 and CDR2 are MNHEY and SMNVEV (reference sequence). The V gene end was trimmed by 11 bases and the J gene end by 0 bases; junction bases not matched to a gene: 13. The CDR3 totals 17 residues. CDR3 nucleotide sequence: TGTGCCTCCGCAACCGGGACAGGGCCCTCAACTAATGAAAAACTGTTTTTT. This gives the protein CASATGTGPSTNEKLFF.